This note documents a single T cell receptor beta chain sequence. What it recognizes is unknown. Recipients boosted at about 4 weeks or about 12 weeks are pooled. Looked up from germline, CDR1 is SGHRS and CDR2 is YFSETQ. The V end was cut by 0 bases, the J end by 3 bases, with 4 bases between. The CDR3 runs to 12 residues. TCRdb's copy holds only in-frame clones and misses some; the assay was immunoSEQ multiplex PCR. The table includes around 150,000 clones, around 94% detected once. This entry is derived from a study of T cell responses to AZD1222 COVID-19 vaccine. Regarding the study as a whole: The donors showed a predominance of white British ancestry and of females, with possible underestimation of clonal diversity.

The source of this sequence is an adult who received the AZD1222 COVID-19 vaccine. The rearrangement uses TRBV5-1 and TRBJ2-7; D is undetermined. The specimen was peripheral blood, collected 28 days after the second AZD1222 dose. CDR3 amino acids: CASSLDNYEQYF. The CDR3 DNA reads TGCGCCAGCAGCTTGGACAACTACGAGCAGTACTTC. Drawing the rest from reference TRBV5-1 and TRBJ2-7, the complete variable domain is KAGVTQTPRYLIKTRGQQVTLSCSPISGHRSVSWYQQTPGQGLQFLFEYFSETQRNKGNFPGRFSGRQFSNSRSEMNVSTLELGDSALYLCASSLDNYEQYFGPGTRLTVT.